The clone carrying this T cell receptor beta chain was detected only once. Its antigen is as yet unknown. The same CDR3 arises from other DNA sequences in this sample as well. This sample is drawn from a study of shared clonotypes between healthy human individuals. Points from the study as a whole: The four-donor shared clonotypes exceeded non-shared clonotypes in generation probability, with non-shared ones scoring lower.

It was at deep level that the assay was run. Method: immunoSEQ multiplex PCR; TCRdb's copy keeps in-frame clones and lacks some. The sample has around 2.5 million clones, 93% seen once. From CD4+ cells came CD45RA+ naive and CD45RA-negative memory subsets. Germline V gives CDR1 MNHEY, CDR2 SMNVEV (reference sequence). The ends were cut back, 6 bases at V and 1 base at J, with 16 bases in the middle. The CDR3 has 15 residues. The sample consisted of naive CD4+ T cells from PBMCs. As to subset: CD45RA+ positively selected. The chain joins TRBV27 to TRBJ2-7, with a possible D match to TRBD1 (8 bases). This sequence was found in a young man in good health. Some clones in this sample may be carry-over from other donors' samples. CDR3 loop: CASSRGRGLSYEQYF. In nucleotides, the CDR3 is TGTGCCAGCAGCAGGGGGCGGGGGTTATCCTACGAGCAGTACTTC.